This T cell receptor beta chain was retrieved from a study of T cell responses to AZD1222 COVID-19 vaccine. Sequencing used immunoSEQ multiplex PCR; TCRdb keeps in-frame clones, though not all of them. This table has over 110,000 clones, roughly 91% appearing once. A remark on this clone: Its specificity is unknown.

Study-level results: Epitopes outside B.1.351 and B.1.1.7 mutated regions reportedly drew nearly half of spike TCRs. All repertoire sampling was performed exclusively after the peak T cell response. Receipt of two AZD1222 doses was followed by a rise in Spike-specific TCR breadth and depth.

The CDR3 has 16 amino acids. Trimming pared 1 base from V and 3 bases from J, leaving 15 bases between. The germline V gene encodes CDR1 LGHNA and CDR2 YSLEER. The source of this sequence is an adult in good health. The chain employs TRBV4-3 and TRBJ1-2, with a weak D call TRBD1 (5 bases). This specimen was peripheral blood, taken on day 0 of AZD1222 vaccination. The CDR3 sequence is CASSQVPGGKDYGYTF. DNA of the CDR3: TGCGCCAGCAGCCAAGTACCGGGGGGGAAGGACTATGGCTACACCTTC.